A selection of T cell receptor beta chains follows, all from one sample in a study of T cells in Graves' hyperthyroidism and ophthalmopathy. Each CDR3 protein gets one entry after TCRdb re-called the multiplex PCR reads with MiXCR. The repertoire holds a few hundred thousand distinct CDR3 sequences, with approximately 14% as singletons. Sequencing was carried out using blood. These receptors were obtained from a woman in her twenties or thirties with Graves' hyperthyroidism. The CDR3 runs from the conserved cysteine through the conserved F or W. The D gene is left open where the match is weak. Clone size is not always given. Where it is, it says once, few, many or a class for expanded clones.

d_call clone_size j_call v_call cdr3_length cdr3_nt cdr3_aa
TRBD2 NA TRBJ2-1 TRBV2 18 TGTGCCAGCAGTGAAGGAATCGGATTGGCGGGGGGGCGGAGTGAGCAGTTCTTC CASSEGIGLAGGRSEQFF
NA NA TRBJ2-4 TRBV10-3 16 TGTGCCATCAGTGAGGGAACGGTCCCACCCAAAAACATTCAGTACTTC CAISEGTVPPKNIQYF
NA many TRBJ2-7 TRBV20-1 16 TGCAGTGCTAGACCGAGATGGTCGGGTAGCTCCTACGAGCAGTACTTC CSARPRWSGSSYEQYF
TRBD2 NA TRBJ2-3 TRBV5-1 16 TGCGCCAGCAGCGGGGGGACTAGCCGGCGCACAGATACGCAGTATTTT CASSGGTSRRTDTQYF
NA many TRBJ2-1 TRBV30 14 TGTGCCTGGAGTAATGGGCTCTCCTACAATGAGCAGTTCTTC CAWSNGLSYNEQFF
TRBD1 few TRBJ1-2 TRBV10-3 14 TGTGCCATCAGGGGAAGGGGACAGGACTATGGCTACACCTTC CAIRGRGQDYGYTF
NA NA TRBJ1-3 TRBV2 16 TGCGCCAGCAGTGTGGGGGGGCCCAGATCTGGAAACACCATATATTTT CASSVGGPRSGNTIYF
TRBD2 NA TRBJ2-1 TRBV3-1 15 TGTGCCAGCAGCCAGGTAGCGGGAGGGCGAGATGAGCAGTTCTTC CASSQVAGGRDEQFF
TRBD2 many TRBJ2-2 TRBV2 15 TGTGCCCTCTCTCTAGCGGGAGGAAACACCGGGGAGCTGTTTTTT CALSLAGGNTGELFF
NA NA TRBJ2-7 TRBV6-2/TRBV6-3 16 TGTGCCAGCAGTTACTCTATTTGGGCGGGAAGGTACGAGCAGTACTTC CASSYSIWAGRYEQYF
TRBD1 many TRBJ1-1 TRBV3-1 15 TGTGCCAGCAGCGGCCGACAGGGGGGTGGCACTGAAGCTTTCTTT CASSGRQGGGTEAFF
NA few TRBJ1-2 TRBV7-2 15 TGTGCCAGCGGCCCCCCCCCTGCGGCTAACTATGGCTACACCTTC CASGPPPAANYGYTF
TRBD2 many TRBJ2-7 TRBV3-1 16 TGTGCCAGCAGCCAGGGCCGCGCGACTAGCGGATACGAGCAGTACTTC CASSQGRATSGYEQYF
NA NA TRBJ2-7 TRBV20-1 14 TGCAGTGCTAACCGGGACCCAGGCCTTCTCGAGCAGTACTTC CSANRDPGLLEQYF
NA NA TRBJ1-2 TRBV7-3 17 TGTGCCAGCAGCTTAGGAGGGGCAAAAGACGGGAACTATGGCTACACCTTC CASSLGGAKDGNYGYTF
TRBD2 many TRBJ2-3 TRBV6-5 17 TGTGCCAGCAGTTACTTGGGACTAGCGAGTAGCACAGATACGCAGTATTTT CASSYLGLASSTDTQYF
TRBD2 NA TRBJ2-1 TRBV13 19 TGTGCCAGCAGCTCCTCTTTAGCGGGAGGAAGGGTGATGTACAATGAGCAGTTCTTC CASSSSLAGGRVMYNEQFF
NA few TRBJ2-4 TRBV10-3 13 TGTGCCATCAGAGGGGGGGCGCAGGACATTCAGTACTTC CAIRGGAQDIQYF
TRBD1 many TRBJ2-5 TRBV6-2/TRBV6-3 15 TGTGCCAGCAGCCAAGATATCGACAGGGGAGAGACCCAGTACTTC CASSQDIDRGETQYF
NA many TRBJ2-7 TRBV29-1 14 TGCAGCGTTGGAGGCGGCAGGGGCTCCTACGAGCAGTACTTC CSVGGGRGSYEQYF
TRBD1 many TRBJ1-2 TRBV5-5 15 TGTGCCAGCAGCACCGAGGGGGCCATTTCCTATGGCTACACCTTC CASSTEGAISYGYTF
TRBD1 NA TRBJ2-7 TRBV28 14 TGTGCCAGCAAACGCGGGACAGGGGTAAACGAGCAGTACTTC CASKRGTGVNEQYF
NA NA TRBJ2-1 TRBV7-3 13 TGTGCCAGCAGCTTAACCCCACCAGATGAGCAGTTCTTC CASSLTPPDEQFF
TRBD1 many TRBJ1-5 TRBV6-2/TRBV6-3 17 TGTGCCAGCAGTTACGGGGACAGGGGTTTAGGCAATCAGCCCCAGCATTTT CASSYGDRGLGNQPQHF
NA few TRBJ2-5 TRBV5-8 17 TGTGCCAGCAGCCGGAGGGAGTCAACCCCCAATAGGGAGACCCAGTACTTC CASSRRESTPNRETQYF
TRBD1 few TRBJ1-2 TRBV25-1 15 TGTGCCAGCAGTACTTCAGGAGACAGGGGGCTCGGCTACACCTTC CASSTSGDRGLGYTF
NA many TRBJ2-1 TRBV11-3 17 TGTGCCAGCAGCCCGCCCCAAGGGGGAGGGCTCTACAATGAGCAGTTCTTC CASSPPQGGGLYNEQFF
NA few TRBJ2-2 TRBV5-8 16 TGTGCCAGCAGCTTGGGGCAGGGCTTACAGCCCGGGGAGCTGTTTTTT CASSLGQGLQPGELFF